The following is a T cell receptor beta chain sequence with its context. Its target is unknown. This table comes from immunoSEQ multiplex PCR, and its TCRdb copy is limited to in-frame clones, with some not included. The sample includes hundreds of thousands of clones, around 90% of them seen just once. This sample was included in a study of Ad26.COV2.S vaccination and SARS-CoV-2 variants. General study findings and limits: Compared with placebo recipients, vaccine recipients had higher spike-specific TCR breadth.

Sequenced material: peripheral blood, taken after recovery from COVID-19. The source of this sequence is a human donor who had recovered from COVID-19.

CDR3 region: CASSLEAGVAQPQHF. The CDR3 DNA follows: TGCGCCAGCAGCTTGGAGGCAGGGGTGGCTCAGCCCCAGCATTTT. The V gene is TRBV5-1, the J gene TRBJ1-5, with a tentative D call TRBD1 (6 bases). Germline lookup yields CDR1 SGHRS and CDR2 YFSETQ. The CDR3 totals 15 residues. V lost 0 bases, J lost 6 bases, and 13 bases lay in between. Supplemented by reference TRBV5-1 and TRBJ1-5, the full variable domain reads KAGVTQTPRYLIKTRGQQVTLSCSPISGHRSVSWYQQTPGQGLQFLFEYFSETQRNKGNFPGRFSGRQFSNSRSEMNVSTLELGDSALYLCASSLEAGVAQPQHFGDGTRLSIL.